The clone carrying this T cell receptor beta chain was found a few times. Its antigen is not known. This sample stems from a study of beta chain features in type 1 diabetes. Study conclusions and caveats: Type 1 diabetes patients showed fewer insertions and more deletions at VDJ junctions.

The sequenced template was cDNA made from the entire isolated RNA. For naive, central memory and regulatory T cell samples, reads averaged roughly 3.5 million. Profiling relied on immunoSEQ multiplex PCR, and the TCRdb table lists in-frame clones only, not all of them. The sample carries approximately 380,000 clones, approximately 16% recorded once. Averaging around 110 mL, one heparinised blood draw was given by each donor. Germline V gene lookup returns CDR1 KGHSH and CDR2 LQKENI. The V end was cut by 4 bases, the J end by 4 bases, with 10 bases between. The CDR3 contains 14 residues. The source material was naive CD4+ T cells from blood. The source is a young woman in good health. The V call is TRBV18, the J call TRBJ2-2; possible D gene TRBD2, 5 bases. The CDR3 loop reads CASSLGGPTGELFF. The CDR3, as DNA: TGTGCCAGCTCACTAGGCGGGCCCACCGGGGAGCTGTTTTTT. Full variable domain (outside the CDR3, taken from reference TRBV18 and TRBJ2-2): NAGVMQNPRHLVRRRGQEARLRCSPMKGHSHVYWYRQLPEEGLKFMVYLQKENIIDESGMPKERFSAEFPKEGPSILRIQQVVRGDSAAYFCASSLGGPTGELFFGEGSRLTVL.